This entry features one T cell receptor (beta chain) sequence. Its target is not known. This specimen comes from a study of cytomegalovirus exposure and HLA in healthy donors. Overall study context: The 120 or so validation repertoires used the same platform as the 550 to 850 first-cohort repertoires (as reported by a later analysis).

Profiled with immunoSEQ multiplex PCR; TCRdb holds only in-frame clones, not every one. The sample has about 54,000 clones, approximately 90% seen once; the top ten hold around 9.2%. Study-wide points: According to the study, roughly 180 TCR beta chains were cytomegalovirus-associated. High specificity and sensitivity for cytomegalovirus status were reported for the classifier.

Germline values: CDR1 SGHRS, CDR2 YFSETQ. The CDR3 loop spans 13 amino acids. The junction had 5 bases not matched to a gene; V was cut back by 5 bases and J by 4 bases. Sequenced input: PBMCs. The J gene is TRBJ2-7, the V gene TRBV5-1; 8 positions agree with TRBD1. The TCR originated in a woman younger than 30 in good health and CMV-seropositive. The CDR3 loop reads CASSSGGYYEQYF. Written as DNA, the CDR3 is TGCGCCAGCAGTTCAGGGGGCTATTACGAGCAGTACTTC. The variable domain in full, with the rest retrieved from reference TRBV5-1 and TRBJ2-7, is KAGVTQTPRYLIKTRGQQVTLSCSPISGHRSVSWYQQTPGQGLQFLFEYFSETQRNKGNFPGRFSGRQFSNSRSEMNVSTLELGDSALYLCASSSGGYYEQYFGPGTRLTVT.